This TCR beta chain was recovered during a study of CD8+ T cells in alopecia areata. Findings and limits, study-wide: In lesional scalp, particularly from alopecia totalis/universalis, clonality was higher than in normal scalp. Patients displayed less clarity in TCR sharing than mice, a finding possibly related to HLA.

As regards this clone: The antigen is unknown.

The CDR3 runs to 15 residues. Per the germline V gene, CDR1 is MNHEY and CDR2 is SMNVEV (reference sequence). V lost 4 bases and J lost 0, with 9 bases in between. Reverse transcribed after extraction, RNA yielded cDNA as the sequencing template. The assay was immunoSEQ multiplex PCR, and TCRdb's table has in-frame clones only and misses some. The sample contains some 190,000 clones, 51% of which appear only once. Treatment reported: oral pan-JAK inhibitor, 5-10 mg twice daily. Specimen: CD8+ T cells sorted from blood, collected around week 53, from a patient treated with tofacitinib. The TCR was taken from a human donor with alopecia areata. The chain couples TRBV27 to TRBJ2-2; D is ambiguous. CDR3 DNA: TGTGCCAGCAGTTCCGAACCCGCGAACACCGGGGAGCTGTTTTTT. It codes for CASSSEPANTGELFF.